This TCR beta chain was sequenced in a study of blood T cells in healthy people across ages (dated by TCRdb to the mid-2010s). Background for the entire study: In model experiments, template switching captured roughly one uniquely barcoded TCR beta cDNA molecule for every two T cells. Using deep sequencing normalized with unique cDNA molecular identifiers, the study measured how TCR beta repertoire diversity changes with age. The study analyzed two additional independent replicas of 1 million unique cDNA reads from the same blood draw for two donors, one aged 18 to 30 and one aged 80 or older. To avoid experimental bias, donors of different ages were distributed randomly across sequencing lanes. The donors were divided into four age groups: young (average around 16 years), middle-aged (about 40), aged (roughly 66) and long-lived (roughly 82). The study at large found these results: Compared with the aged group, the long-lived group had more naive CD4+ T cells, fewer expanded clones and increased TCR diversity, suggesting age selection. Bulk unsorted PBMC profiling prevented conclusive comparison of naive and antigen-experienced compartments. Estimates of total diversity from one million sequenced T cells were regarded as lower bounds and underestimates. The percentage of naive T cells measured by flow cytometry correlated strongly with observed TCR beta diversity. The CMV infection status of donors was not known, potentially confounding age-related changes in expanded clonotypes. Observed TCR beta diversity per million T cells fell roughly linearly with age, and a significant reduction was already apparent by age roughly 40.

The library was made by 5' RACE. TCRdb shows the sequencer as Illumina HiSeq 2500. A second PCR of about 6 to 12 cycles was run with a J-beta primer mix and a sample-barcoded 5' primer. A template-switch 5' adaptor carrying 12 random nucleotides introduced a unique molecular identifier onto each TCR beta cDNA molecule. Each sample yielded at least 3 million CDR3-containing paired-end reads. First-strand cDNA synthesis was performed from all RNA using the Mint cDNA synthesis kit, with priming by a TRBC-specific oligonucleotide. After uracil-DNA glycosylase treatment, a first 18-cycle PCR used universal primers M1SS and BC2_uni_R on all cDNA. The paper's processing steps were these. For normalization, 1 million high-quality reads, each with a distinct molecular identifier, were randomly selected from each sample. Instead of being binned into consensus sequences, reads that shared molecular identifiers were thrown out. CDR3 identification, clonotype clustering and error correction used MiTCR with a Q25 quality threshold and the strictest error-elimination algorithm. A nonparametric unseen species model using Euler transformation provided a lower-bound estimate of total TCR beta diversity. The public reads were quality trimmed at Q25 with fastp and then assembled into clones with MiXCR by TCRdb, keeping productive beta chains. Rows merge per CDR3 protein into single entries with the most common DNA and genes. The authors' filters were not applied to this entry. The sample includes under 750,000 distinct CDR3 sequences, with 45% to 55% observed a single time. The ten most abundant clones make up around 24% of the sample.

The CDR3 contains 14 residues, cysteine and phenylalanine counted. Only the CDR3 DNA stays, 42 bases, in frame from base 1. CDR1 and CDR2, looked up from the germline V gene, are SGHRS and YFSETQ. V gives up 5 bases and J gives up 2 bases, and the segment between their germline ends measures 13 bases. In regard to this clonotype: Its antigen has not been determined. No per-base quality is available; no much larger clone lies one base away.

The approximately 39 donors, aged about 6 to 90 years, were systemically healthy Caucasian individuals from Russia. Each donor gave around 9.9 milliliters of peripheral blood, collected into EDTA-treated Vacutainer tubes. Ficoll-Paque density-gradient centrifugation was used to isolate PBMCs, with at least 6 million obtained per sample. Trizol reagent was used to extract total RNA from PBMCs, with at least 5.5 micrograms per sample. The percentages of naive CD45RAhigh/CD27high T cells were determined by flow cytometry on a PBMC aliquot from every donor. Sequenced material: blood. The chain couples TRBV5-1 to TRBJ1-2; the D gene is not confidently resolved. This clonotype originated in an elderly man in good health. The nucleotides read TGCGCCAGCAGTCAAGAAGGGCGAAACTATGGCTACACCTTC. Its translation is CASSQEGRNYGYTF.